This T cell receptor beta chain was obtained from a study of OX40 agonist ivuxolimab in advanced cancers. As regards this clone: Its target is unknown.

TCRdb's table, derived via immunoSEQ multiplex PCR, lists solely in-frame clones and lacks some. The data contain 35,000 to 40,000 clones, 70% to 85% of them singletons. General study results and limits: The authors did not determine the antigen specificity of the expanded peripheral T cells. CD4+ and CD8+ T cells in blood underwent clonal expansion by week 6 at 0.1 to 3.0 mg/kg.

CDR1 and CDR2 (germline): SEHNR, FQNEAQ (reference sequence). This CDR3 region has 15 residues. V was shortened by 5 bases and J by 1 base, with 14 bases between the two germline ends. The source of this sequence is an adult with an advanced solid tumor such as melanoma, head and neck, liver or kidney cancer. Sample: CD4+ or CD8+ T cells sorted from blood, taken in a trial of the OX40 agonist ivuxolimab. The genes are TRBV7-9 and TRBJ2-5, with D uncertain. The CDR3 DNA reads TGTGCCAGCAGCACCTTCGGTGCGGTCCAAGAGACCCAGTACTTC. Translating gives CASSTFGAVQETQYF.